This T cell receptor beta chain comes out of a study of cytomegalovirus exposure and HLA in healthy donors. Study-level background: In an early release, HLA-typed donors contributed tens of millions of unique TCR sequences. Points from the study as a whole: Among CMV-associated TCR beta chains, most appeared HLA-restricted in a later analysis.

Concerning this clone: Its antigen remains unknown. Distinct nucleotide sequences in the sample also encode this CDR3.

60 Vbeta and 13 Jbeta primers were used in PCR. The repertoire was sequenced with immunoSEQ multiplex PCR; TCRdb's copy has only in-frame clones and lacks some. The specimen's table records some 41,000 clones. Germline CDR1 is LNHDA and CDR2 is SQIVND (reference sequence). CDR3 size: 14 residues. With 3 bases clipped from V and 1 base from J, the junction kept 2 bases outside the gene matches. The origin of this receptor is a man aged 30 to 45 in good health and CMV-seronegative. The V and J genes are TRBV19 and TRBJ1-1, with 7 bases lining up with TRBD1. What was sequenced was PBMCs. CDR3 in DNA: TGTGCCAGTAGTATCACAGGGGCGAACACTGAAGCTTTCTTT. Translated, it gives CASSITGANTEAFF.